This T cell receptor beta chain was recovered during a study of identical twins. MiXCR, run by TCRdb on the 5' RACE reads, gives a single entry per CDR3 protein. The sample comprises hundreds of thousands of distinct CDR3 sequences, roughly 18% of which are singletons, and roughly 13% rests with the top ten. Germline CDR1 SGHTA, CDR2 FQGNSA. V lost 2 bases to trimming and J lost 5 bases; unmatched junction nucleotides: 7. The CDR3 consists of 17 residues. The same sample was also used in a study of T cells expressing NK-cell markers.

Sequencing used PBMCs. The chain is built from TRBV7-2 and TRBJ2-5; TRBD2 aligns across 14 bases. The source is a woman aged 18-29 years in good health. CDR3 DNA sequence: TGTGCCAGCAGCTTAAAAGGACTAGCGGGAGGCTTGGAGACCCAGTACTTC. It encodes CASSLKGLAGGLETQYF.